These 10 T cell receptor beta chains were sequenced from one sample in a study of STAT5B mutations in CD4+ large granular lymphocyte leukemia. Sequencing was performed with immunoSEQ multiplex PCR; in TCRdb, only in-frame clones are kept and a portion is missing. The sample lists several thousand clones, approximately 80% occurring once. Sequencing was done on a sample of PBMCs. The origin of the receptors is an older woman with CD4+ T-cell large granular lymphocyte leukemia.

This chain links TRBV27 with TRBJ2-7; TRBD1 aligns across 7 bases. V trimming: 8 bases; J trimming: 6 bases; junction bases outside the gene matches: 13. The V gene's germline CDR1 is MNHEY and CDR2 SMNVEV (reference sequence). CDR3 length equals 14 residues. In DNA, the CDR3 is TGTGCCAGCCGGGACCTCGGGACAGCGCTCGAGCAGTACTTC. Translated, it gives CASRDLGTALEQYF.

The V call is TRBV5-6, the J call TRBJ2-3; D unclear. Germline V gene lookup returns CDR1 SGHDT and CDR2 YYEEEE. This CDR3 region has 14 residues. The V end was cut by 2 bases, the J end by 4 bases, with 11 bases between. In nucleotides, the CDR3 is TGTGCCAGCAGCTTTGGAGCAGTCCCAGATACGCAGTATTTT. Residues: CASSFGAVPDTQYF.

This rearrangement joins TRBV7-2 to TRBJ1-3, with D hard to call. V lost 1 base and J lost 1, with 2 bases in between. Germline CDR1 and CDR2: SGHTA and FQGNSA. CDR3 length equals 13 residues. As DNA, the CDR3 is TGTGCCAGCAGCTTAGGGTCTGGAAACACCATATATTTT. Protein: CASSLGSGNTIYF. The full variable domain, completed using reference TRBV7-2 and TRBJ1-3, is GAGVSQSPSNKVTEKGKDVELRCDPISGHTALYWYRQSLGQGLEFLIYFQGNSAPDKSGLPSDRFSAERTGGSVSTLTIQRTQQEDSAVYLCASSLGSGNTIYFGEGSWLTVV.

The rearrangement links TRBV7-9 to TRBJ1-5; D ambiguous. The CDR3 is made up of 15 amino acids. Germline lookup yields CDR1 SEHNR and CDR2 FQNEAQ (reference sequence). V gave up 3 bases and J gave up 1 base, with 10 bases separating them. CDR3 in DNA: TGTGCCAGCAGCTTTGGGGAAGTAAGCAATCAGCCCCAGCATTTT. Residues: CASSFGEVSNQPQHF.

DNA for the CDR3: TGTGCCAGTAGTATAGGGGACAGCCCCTACGAGCAGTACTTC. This encodes CASSIGDSPYEQYF. This chain links TRBV19 with TRBJ2-7, with TRBD1 matching 7 bases. The CDR3 loop spans 14 amino acids. Losses at the gene ends were 1 base for V and 2 bases for J; bases not matched to a gene: 2. Germline values: CDR1 LNHDA, CDR2 SQIVND (reference sequence).

The chain has TRBV29-1 and TRBJ2-2; maybe TRBD1 (6 bases). Germline values: CDR1 SQVTM, CDR2 ANQGSEA. V dropped 0 bases and J dropped 5 bases, with 16 bases sitting between them. The CDR3 extends over 16 amino acids. The CDR3 spells CSVEEFLQGGTGELFF. Here the CDR3 DNA reads TGCAGCGTTGAAGAGTTTTTACAGGGTGGGACCGGGGAGCTGTTTTTT.

V and J are TRBV30 and TRBJ1-2; D gene unclear. The CDR3 extends over 13 amino acids. Germline CDR1 GTSNPN, CDR2 SVGIG (reference sequence). The V and J ends lost 4 bases and 10 bases respectively, with 19 bases between them. The CDR3 coding sequence is TGTGCCTGGATCGACGCGGCGCGTTTTTTCTACACCTTC. Amino acids: CAWIDAARFFYTF.

The chain is built from TRBV4-1 and TRBJ1-1, with D possibly TRBD1 on 6 matching bases. CDR3 size: 19 residues. With 7 bases removed from V and 2 bases from J, the gap between germline ends came to 29 bases. CDR1 is MGHRA, CDR2 YSYEKL, per germline. CDR3 loop: CASTPFPAGGQGSNTEAFF. The DNA of the CDR3 is TGCGCCAGCACGCCTTTCCCAGCGGGGGGCCAGGGGTCAAACACTGAAGCTTTCTTT.

V gene TRBV11-2 combines with J gene TRBJ2-7; tentative D call: TRBD2 (5 bases). V lost 0 bases and J lost 3, with 18 bases in between. CDR3 length: 17 amino acids. Germline V gene lookup returns CDR1 SGHAT and CDR2 FQNNGV. In DNA form, the CDR3 reads TGTGCCAGCAGCTTAGAACCTTGGAGGCCTAGTCACTACGAGCAGTACTTC. Encoded protein: CASSLEPWRPSHYEQYF.

The J gene is TRBJ2-1, the V gene TRBV7-7, with 9 bases aligning to TRBD2. Germline CDR1 SSHAT, CDR2 FNYEAQ (reference sequence). V lost 4 bases and J lost 7; bases outside the gene matches: 8. This CDR3 spans 15 amino acids. CDR3 nucleotides: TGTGCCAGCAGCTCTGGCGCGGGGGGGCGGAATGAGCAGTTCTTC. This codes for CASSSGAGGRNEQFF.